This T cell receptor beta chain was sequenced in a study of T cells in Graves' hyperthyroidism and ophthalmopathy. What was amplified from RNA transcripts were TCR beta CDR3 regions. In the first-round RT-PCR of the TCR CDR3, the HTBI primer set was used. MiXCR was run by TCRdb on the multiplex PCR reads, yielding one entry per CDR3 protein. The sample includes 300,000 to 400,000 distinct CDR3 sequences, approximately 13% of them seen just once. The study left out patients who had uncontrolled infection, other autoimmune disease, pregnancy or lactation. Germline loops: CDR1 SGHTA, CDR2 FQGTGA. Trimming shortened V by 5 bases and J by 8 bases, and 13 bases separated the two germline ends. The CDR3 is 13 amino acids. This clonotype was picked up many times.

The chain employs TRBV7-3 and TRBJ2-4, with a tentative D call TRBD1 (5 bases). The source material was blood. The clonotype comes from a woman aged 60-70 years with Graves' hyperthyroidism. The CDR3 nucleotides read TGTGCCAGCAGCCGACAGATTCATGACATTCAGTACTTC. This sequence encodes CASSRQIHDIQYF.